These 8 T cell receptor beta chains share one sample of origin, sequenced in a study of post-analysis software for immune sequencing data. Study outcomes and limitations: Compared with controls, patients had more of 4 or 5 TRBV segments, including TRBV5-6, TRBV5-1 and TRBV20-1.

Their target antigens are unknown. Every TCR beta cDNA library bore unique molecular identifiers. MiXCR, run by TCRdb on the PCR reads, gives a single entry per CDR3 protein. This table has about 500,000 distinct CDR3 sequences, nearly 45% appearing once. Specimen: blood. These receptor sequences come from a girl between 10 and 17 years old with multiple sclerosis.

The table lists this clonotype with a few counts. CDR3 region: CASSPDAGTREKLFF. The CDR3 bases are TGTGCCAGCAGCCCAGACGCCGGGACCAGAGAAAAACTGTTTTTT. V usage is TRBV9 and J usage is TRBJ1-4; D possibly corresponds to TRBD1 (5 bases). This CDR3 has 15 amino acids. Germline CDR1 and CDR2: SGDLS and YYNGEE. Trimming removed 4 bases at V and 8 bases at J, with 18 bases between.

This clonotype was found a few times. This chain links TRBV12-3 or TRBV12-4 with TRBJ1-2, with D possibly being TRBD1 (6 bases). V gave up 4 bases and J gave up 4 bases, with 16 bases separating them. This CDR3 is built from 15 residues. Written as DNA, the CDR3 is TGTGCCAGCAGTTCAGGGGCCCAACCCCGCTATGGCTACACCTTC. This encodes CASSSGAQPRYGYTF.

This clonotype was picked up one time. This chain links TRBV5-1 with TRBJ2-7; 8 positions match TRBD1. The germline V gene has CDR1 SGHRS and CDR2 YFSETQ. The CDR3 is 14 residues long. Losses at the gene ends were 3 bases for V and 6 bases for J; bases not matched to a gene: 8. The CDR3 DNA reads as TGCGCCAGCAGCTACCGGACAGGGACTGGCGAGCAGTACTTC. This translates into CASSYRTGTGEQYF.

This clonotype was counted a few times. The chain has TRBV4-1 and TRBJ2-7, with D possibly matching TRBD1 (5 bases). Germline-derived CDR1 and CDR2 are MGHRA and YSYEKL. V was trimmed by 1 base and J by 0 bases, leaving 13 bases between them. This CDR3 has 16 residues. The chain's CDR3 is CASSQAAQDTSYEQYF. In nucleotides, the CDR3 is TGCGCCAGCAGCCAAGCAGCCCAGGACACCTCCTACGAGCAGTACTTC.

This clonotype was observed a few times. The rearrangement links TRBV2 to TRBJ2-5; maybe TRBD1 (5 bases). This CDR3 contains 13 residues. Deletions cut 3 bases from V and 2 bases from J, with 7 bases between. Looked up from germline, CDR1 is SNHLY and CDR2 is FYNNEI. CDR3 DNA sequence: TGTGCCAGCAGTGATGACAGACAAGAGACCCAGTACTTC. Its protein product is CASSDDRQETQYF.

This chain connects TRBV5-1 to TRBJ2-1; the D call may be TRBD1 or TRBD2 (5 bases each). Looked up from germline, CDR1 is SGHRS and CDR2 is YFSETQ. The CDR3 runs to 15 residues. V lost 0 bases and J lost 9, with 16 bases in between. CDR3 in amino acids: CASSLGPNLGTEQFF. The CDR3 DNA is TGCGCCAGCAGCTTGGGCCCTAACTTAGGGACTGAGCAGTTCTTC.

The chain is built from TRBV12-3 or TRBV12-4 and TRBJ1-3; D gene unclear. The V gene lost 6 bases and the J gene lost 4 bases, with 10 bases spanning the gap. The CDR3 length is 13 residues. This chain's CDR3 is CASSSEYGNTIYF. DNA for the CDR3: TGTGCCAGCAGCTCTGAGTACGGAAACACCATATATTTT.

The rearrangement joins TRBV20-1 to TRBJ1-4; D ambiguous. Germline V gene data show CDR1 as DFQATT and CDR2 as SNEGSKA (reference sequence). There are 13 residues in the CDR3. The CDR3 bases are TGCGGCGGTATGACTTTGGCAAATGAAAAACTGTTTTTT. Amino acid sequence: CGGMTLANEKLFF.